The 15 T cell receptor beta chains below all came from one sample that was sequenced in a study of blood T cell repertoires in COVID-19. Produced via immunoSEQ multiplex PCR; TCRdb's table is partial and in-frame only. The data contain about 200,000 clones, approximately 84% of them singletons. Material: peripheral blood. Source of these receptors: a human donor with acute or convalescent COVID-19. The donor label of this sample is uncertain.

The chain links TRBV7-3 to TRBJ2-1; 12 bases match TRBD2. J was trimmed by 4 bases and V by 3 bases; bases with no gene match: 4. Germline CDR1 reads SGHTA; CDR2 reads FQGTGA. This CDR3 is 16 amino acids long. In DNA form, the CDR3 reads TGTGCCAGCAGCTTGGGACTAGCGGGCCCTTACAATGAGCAGTTCTTC. Translation: CASSLGLAGPYNEQFF.

The chain links TRBV5-1 to TRBJ2-7; no clear D gene. The germline V gene has CDR1 SGHRS and CDR2 YFSETQ. Trimming cost V 0 bases and J 3 bases, with 16 bases left between them. The CDR3 extends over 16 amino acids. CDR3 sequence: CASSLDRTLIYYEQYF. The CDR3 DNA is TGCGCCAGCAGCTTGGATAGAACCCTGATATACTACGAGCAGTACTTC. Using reference TRBV5-1 and TRBJ2-7 for the parts outside the CDR3, the full variable domain is KAGVTQTPRYLIKTRGQQVTLSCSPISGHRSVSWYQQTPGQGLQFLFEYFSETQRNKGNFPGRFSGRQFSNSRSEMNVSTLELGDSALYLCASSLDRTLIYYEQYFGPGTRLTVT.

The V call is TRBV30, the J call TRBJ2-3; D is possibly TRBD2 (7 bases). Trimming took off 5 bases at V and 5 bases at J, with 20 bases between the two ends. The CDR3 consists of 15 residues. CDR1 GTSNPN and CDR2 SVGIG come from the germline V gene (reference sequence). The chain's CDR3 is CAWARWGGQIDTQYF. The CDR3 DNA sequence: TGTGCCTGGGCGCGTTGGGGGGGGCAGATAGATACGCAGTATTTT.

This clone was counted between two and nine times. The genes are TRBV19 and TRBJ1-1; TRBD1 aligns across 7 bases. CDR3 length equals 13 residues. Germline V gives CDR1 LNHDA, CDR2 SQIVND (reference sequence). Trimming removed 10 bases from V and 6 bases from J; junction bases left unmatched: 11. The CDR3 region has the DNA TGTGCCACCCTTCGACAGGGCGCCGCTGAAGCTTTCTTT. It translates to CATLRQGAAEAFF. The full variable domain, rest sourced from reference TRBV19 and TRBJ1-1, is DGGITQSPKYLFRKEGQNVTLSCEQNLNHDAMYWYRQDPGQGLRLIYYSQIVNDFQKGDIAEGYSVSREKKESFPLTVTSAQKNPTAFYLCATLRQGAAEAFFGQGTRLTVV.

This clone was recorded only once. The chain employs TRBV6-5 and TRBJ1-4, with unresolved D. The germline V and J ends were trimmed by 6 bases and 5 bases, with 16 bases remaining between them. This CDR3 is 15 amino acids long. CDR1 and CDR2 (germline): MNHEY, SVGAGI. CDR3 protein: CASSQGGRSNEKLFF. The CDR3 coding sequence is TGTGCCAGCAGCCAAGGCGGGCGGTCAAATGAAAAACTGTTTTTT.

This rearrangement joins TRBV7-8 to TRBJ2-7, with 7 bases fitting TRBD2. The germline CDR1 and CDR2 sequences are SGHVS and FQNEAQ. J was trimmed by 3 bases and V by 0 bases; bases with no gene match: 5. The CDR3 consists of 15 residues. CDR3 residues: CASSLAHGGSYEQYF. In DNA form, the CDR3 reads TGTGCCAGCAGCTTAGCGCACGGCGGGAGCTACGAGCAGTACTTC.

This chain joins TRBV30 and TRBJ1-5, with a tentative D call TRBD1 (5 bases). The V end lost 4 bases, the J end lost 5 bases, and 12 bases lay between the germline ends. Germline V gene sequence: CDR1 GTSNPN, CDR2 SVGIG (reference sequence). This CDR3 has 13 residues. The chain's CDR3 is CAWNNGGDQPQHF. The CDR3 bases are TGTGCCTGGAACAACGGGGGTGATCAGCCCCAGCATTTT.

The gene calls are TRBV27 and TRBJ1-1; D is unclear. The germline V gene encodes CDR1 MNHEY and CDR2 SMNVEV (reference sequence). The V gene lost 6 bases and the J gene lost 0 bases, with 17 bases spanning the gap. The length of the CDR3 is 16 residues. CDR3: CASRQTFVLMNTEAFF. The CDR3 nucleotides are TGTGCCAGCAGACAAACCTTCGTGCTCATGAACACTGAAGCTTTCTTT.

This clone was seen a few times. In DNA, the CDR3 is TGTGCCATCAAGATGACAGGGACTGGCTACACCTTC. Its protein is CAIKMTGTGYTF. The chain joins TRBV10-3 to TRBJ1-2; 7 nucleotides match TRBD1. Germline loops: CDR1 ENHRY, CDR2 SYGVKD. The CDR3 contains 12 residues. J gave up 7 bases and V 7 bases, and 6 bases lay outside the gene matches.

The V call is TRBV5-1, the J call TRBJ2-1, with TRBD2 matching over 7 bases. Germline V gives CDR1 SGHRS, CDR2 YFSETQ. V shed 4 bases, J shed 8 bases, and the junction held 9 bases outside the gene matches. The CDR3 has 14 residues. The CDR3 bases are TGCGCCAGCAGCCGGGACTATACTGGGGATGAGCAGTTCTTC. Its translation is CASSRDYTGDEQFF. Variable domain in full (rest from reference TRBV5-1 and TRBJ2-1): KAGVTQTPRYLIKTRGQQVTLSCSPISGHRSVSWYQQTPGQGLQFLFEYFSETQRNKGNFPGRFSGRQFSNSRSEMNVSTLELGDSALYLCASSRDYTGDEQFFGPGTRLTVL.

V usage is TRBV28 and J usage is TRBJ2-7; 8 nucleotides align to TRBD2. Germline-derived CDR1 and CDR2 are MDHEN and SYDVKM. Trimming removed 5 bases from V and 0 bases from J; junction bases left unmatched: 9. CDR3 length: 16 residues. CDR3 residues: CASSGTGTSLSYEQYF. The CDR3 DNA follows: TGTGCCAGCAGTGGGACCGGGACTAGTCTCTCCTACGAGCAGTACTTC.

The chain has TRBV9 and TRBJ1-3, with a possible D match to TRBD1 (6 bases). V was shortened by 3 bases and J by 4 bases, with 17 bases between the two germline ends. The germline V gene has CDR1 SGDLS and CDR2 YYNGEE. The CDR3 is 16 residues long. Written as DNA, the CDR3 is TGTGCCAGCAGCGCTACAGGACAGTCTTTGGGAAACACCATATATTTT. It codes for CASSATGQSLGNTIYF.

As DNA, the CDR3 is TGTGCCATAGGACTAGCGGGCGAGATTAGCACAGATACGCAGTATTTT. This sequence encodes CAIGLAGEISTDTQYF. The rearrangement uses TRBV10-3 and TRBJ2-3; TRBD2 agrees at 11 bases. The CDR3 spans 16 residues. V shed 9 bases, J shed 0 bases, and the junction held 8 bases outside the gene matches. CDR1 ENHRY and CDR2 SYGVKD come from the germline V gene.

This chain joins TRBV5-5 and TRBJ1-3; 9 nucleotides line up with TRBD1. The CDR3 has 18 residues. The V gene end was trimmed by 4 bases and the J gene end by 0 bases; junction bases not matched to a gene: 11. CDR1 is SGHKS and CDR2 is YYEKEE in the germline V gene (reference sequence). This CDR3 is CASSDPGTGFLSGNTIYF. CDR3 in DNA: TGTGCCAGCAGCGATCCCGGGACAGGGTTCCTCTCTGGAAACACCATATATTTT.

DNA for the CDR3: TGTGCCAGCAGTTCCACACCGAAACGGCCTGGCGGGCATCAGCCCCAGCATTTT. Translated, it gives CASSSTPKRPGGHQPQHF. The V call is TRBV27, the J call TRBJ1-5, with D unresolved. Germline lookup yields CDR1 MNHEY and CDR2 SMNVEV (reference sequence). CDR3 size: 18 residues. V lost 4 bases and J 5 bases, leaving 24 bases between the germline ends.